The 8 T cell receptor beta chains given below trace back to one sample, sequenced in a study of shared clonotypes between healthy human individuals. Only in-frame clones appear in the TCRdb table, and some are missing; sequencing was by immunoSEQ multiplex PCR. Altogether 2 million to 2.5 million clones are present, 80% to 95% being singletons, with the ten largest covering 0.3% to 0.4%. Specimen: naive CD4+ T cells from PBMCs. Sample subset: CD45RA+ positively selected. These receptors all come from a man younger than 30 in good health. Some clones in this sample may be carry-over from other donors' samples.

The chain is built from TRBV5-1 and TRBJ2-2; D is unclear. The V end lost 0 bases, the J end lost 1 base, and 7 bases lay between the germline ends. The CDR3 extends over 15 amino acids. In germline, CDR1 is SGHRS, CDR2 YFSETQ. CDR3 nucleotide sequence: TGCGCCAGCAGCTTGGATACGATGAACACCGGGGAGCTGTTTTTT. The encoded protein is CASSLDTMNTGELFF.

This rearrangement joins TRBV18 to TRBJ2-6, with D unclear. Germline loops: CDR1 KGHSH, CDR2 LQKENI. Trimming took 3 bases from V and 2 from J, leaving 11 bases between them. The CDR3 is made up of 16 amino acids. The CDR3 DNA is TGTGCCAGCTCACCGAATTCAGTAGCTGGGGCCAACGTCCTGACTTTC. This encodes CASSPNSVAGANVLTF.

The CDR3 loop is CATSRGERQALEKLFF. The CDR3 bases are TGTGCCACCAGCAGGGGGGAAAGACAGGCCTTAGAAAAACTGTTTTTT. The chain combines TRBV15 with TRBJ1-4; D is perhaps TRBD1 (6 bases). The ends were cut back, 3 bases at V and 8 bases at J, with 19 bases in the middle. The CDR3 sequence is 16 residues long. Germline V gene lookup returns CDR1 LNHNV and CDR2 YYDKDF (reference sequence).

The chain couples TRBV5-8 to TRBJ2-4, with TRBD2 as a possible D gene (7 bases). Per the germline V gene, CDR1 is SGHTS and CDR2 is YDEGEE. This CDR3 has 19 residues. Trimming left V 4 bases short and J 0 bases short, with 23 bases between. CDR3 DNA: TGTGCCAGCAGCCCCGCGGGAAGGGGGGGCCCCTTAGCCAAAAACATTCAGTACTTC. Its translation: CASSPAGRGGPLAKNIQYF.

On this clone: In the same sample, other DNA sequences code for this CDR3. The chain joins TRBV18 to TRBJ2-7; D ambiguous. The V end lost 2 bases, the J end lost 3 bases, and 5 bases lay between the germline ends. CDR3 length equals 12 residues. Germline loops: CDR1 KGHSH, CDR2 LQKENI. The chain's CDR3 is CASSPGFYEQYF. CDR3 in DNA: TGTGCCAGCTCACCAGGATTCTACGAGCAGTACTTC.

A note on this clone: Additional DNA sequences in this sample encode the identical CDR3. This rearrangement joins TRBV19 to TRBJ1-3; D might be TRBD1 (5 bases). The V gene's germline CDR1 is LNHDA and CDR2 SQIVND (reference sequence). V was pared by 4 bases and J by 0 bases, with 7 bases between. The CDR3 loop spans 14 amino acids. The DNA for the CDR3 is TGTGCCAGTAGTACAGGGTCCTCTGGAAACACCATATATTTT. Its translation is CASSTGSSGNTIYF.

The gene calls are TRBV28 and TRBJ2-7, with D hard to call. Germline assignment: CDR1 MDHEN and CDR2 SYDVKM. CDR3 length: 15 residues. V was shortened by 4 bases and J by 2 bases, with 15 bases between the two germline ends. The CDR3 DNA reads TGTGCCAGCAGTTCGGGCGGTTACCAAACCTACGAGCAGTACTTC. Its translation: CASSSGGYQTYEQYF.

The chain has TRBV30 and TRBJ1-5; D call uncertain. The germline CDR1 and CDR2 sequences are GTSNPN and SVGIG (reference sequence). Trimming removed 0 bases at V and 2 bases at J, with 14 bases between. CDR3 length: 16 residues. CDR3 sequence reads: CAWSVTDRGRNQPQHF. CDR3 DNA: TGTGCCTGGAGTGTAACGGATCGCGGACGCAATCAGCCCCAGCATTTT.